This T cell receptor beta chain was documented in a study of PD-1 blockade in mismatch repair-deficient tumors. Study-wide context: Patients had over ten mismatch repair-deficient cancer types and were previously treated and progressing. Study-level points and caveats: Tumor-resident clones, often absent from pretreatment blood, expanded after pembrolizumab and then contracted.

A remark on this clone: What it binds is unknown.

Repertoires were generated with immunoSEQ multiplex PCR, while TCRdb's copy carries only in-frame clones and drops some. The data show some 84,000 clones, roughly 80% seen once. The CDR3 sequence is 15 residues long. The germline gives CDR1 MNHNY, CDR2 SVGAGI (reference sequence). The V and J ends lost 2 bases and 1 base respectively, with 10 bases between them. All patients were mismatch repair deficient, assessed by either PCR or immunohistochemistry. Three pembrolizumab responders had their TCRs sequenced. Here the sequenced sample was peripheral blood, taken 12 weeks after starting pembrolizumab. The chain couples TRBV6-6 to TRBJ2-3, with D possibly TRBD2 on 5 matching bases. The sequence derives from an adult with mismatch repair-deficient cancer. The CDR3 here is CASSYREGGTDTQYF. For the CDR3, the DNA is TGTGCCAGCAGTTACCGAGAGGGCGGCACAGATACGCAGTATTTT.